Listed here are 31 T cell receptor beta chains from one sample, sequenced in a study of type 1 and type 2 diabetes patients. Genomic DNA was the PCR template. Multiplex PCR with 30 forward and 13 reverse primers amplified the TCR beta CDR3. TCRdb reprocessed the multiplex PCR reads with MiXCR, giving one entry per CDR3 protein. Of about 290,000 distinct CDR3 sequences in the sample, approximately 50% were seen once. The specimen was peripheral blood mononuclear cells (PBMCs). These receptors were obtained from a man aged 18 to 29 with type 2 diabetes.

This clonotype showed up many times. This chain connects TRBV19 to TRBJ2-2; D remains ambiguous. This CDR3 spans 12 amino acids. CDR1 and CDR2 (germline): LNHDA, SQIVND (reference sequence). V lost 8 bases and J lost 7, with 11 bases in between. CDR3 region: CASDLGIGELFF. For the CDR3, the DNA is TGTGCCAGTGACCTAGGTATCGGGGAGCTGTTTTTT.

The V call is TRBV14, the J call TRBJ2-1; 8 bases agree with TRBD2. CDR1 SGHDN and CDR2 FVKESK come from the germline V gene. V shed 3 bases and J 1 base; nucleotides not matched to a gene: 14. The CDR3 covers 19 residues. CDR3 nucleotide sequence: TGTGCCAGCAGCCACGGAATAGGGGGGCAGCGGGGGTCCTACAATGAGCAGTTCTTC. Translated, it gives CASSHGIGGQRGSYNEQFF.

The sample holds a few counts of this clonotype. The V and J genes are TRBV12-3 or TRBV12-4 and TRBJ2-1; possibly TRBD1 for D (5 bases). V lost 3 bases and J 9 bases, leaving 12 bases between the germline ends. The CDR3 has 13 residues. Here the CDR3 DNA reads TGTGCCAGCAGTTTGGGGCAGGGCGGTGAGCAGTTCTTC. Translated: CASSLGQGGEQFF.

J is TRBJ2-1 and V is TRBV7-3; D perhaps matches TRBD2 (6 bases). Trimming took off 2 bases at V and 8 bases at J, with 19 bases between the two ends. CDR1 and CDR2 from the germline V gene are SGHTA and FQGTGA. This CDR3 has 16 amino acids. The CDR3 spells CASSLLQAAGSYEQFF. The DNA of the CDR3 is TGTGCCAGCAGCTTATTGCAAGCGGCGGGGAGTTATGAGCAGTTCTTC.

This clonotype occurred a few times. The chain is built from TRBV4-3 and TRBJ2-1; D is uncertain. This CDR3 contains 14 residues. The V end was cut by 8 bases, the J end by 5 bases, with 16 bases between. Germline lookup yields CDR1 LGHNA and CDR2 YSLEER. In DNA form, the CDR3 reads TGCGCCAGCTCCCCAACGGATAGACACAATGAGCAGTTCTTC. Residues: CASSPTDRHNEQFF.

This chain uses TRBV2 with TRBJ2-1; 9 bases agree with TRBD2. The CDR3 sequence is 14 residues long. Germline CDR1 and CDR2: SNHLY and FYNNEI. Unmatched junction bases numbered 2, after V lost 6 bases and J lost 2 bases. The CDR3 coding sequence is TGTGCCAGCAGGCGGACTAGCGCCTACAATGAGCAGTTCTTC. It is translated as CASRRTSAYNEQFF.

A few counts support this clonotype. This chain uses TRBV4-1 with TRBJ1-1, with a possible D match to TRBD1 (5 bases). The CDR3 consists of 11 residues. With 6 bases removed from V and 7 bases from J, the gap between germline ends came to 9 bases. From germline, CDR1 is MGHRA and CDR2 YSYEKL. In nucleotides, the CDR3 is TGCGCCAGCAGTTCCGGGGGTGAAGCTTTCTTT. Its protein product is CASSSGGEAFF.

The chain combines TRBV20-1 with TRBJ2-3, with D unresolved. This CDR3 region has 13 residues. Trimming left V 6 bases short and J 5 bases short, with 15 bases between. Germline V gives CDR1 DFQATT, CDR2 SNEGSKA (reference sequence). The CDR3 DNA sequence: TGCAGTGCCTATAACCGGGTTGGAGATACGCAGTATTTT. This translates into CSAYNRVGDTQYF.

This chain's CDR3 is CASSLVGASTDTQYF. CDR3 nucleotides: TGCGCCAGCAGCTTGGTCGGGGCAAGCACAGATACGCAGTATTTT. The chain couples TRBV5-1 to TRBJ2-3, with D possibly called TRBD1 or TRBD2 (5 bases each). The CDR3 has 15 residues. Germline CDR1 SGHRS, CDR2 YFSETQ. Trimming cost V 0 bases and J 0 bases, with 8 bases left between them.

The DNA for the CDR3 is TGTGCCAGCAGTTTTTACAGGGCCACCGGGGAGCTGTTTTTT. The encoded protein is CASSFYRATGELFF. The gene calls are TRBV12-3 or TRBV12-4 and TRBJ2-2, with D perhaps matching TRBD1 (6 bases). The CDR3 is 14 residues long. Between the trimmed V and J ends, which lost 3 bases and 4 bases, there was a span of 9 bases.

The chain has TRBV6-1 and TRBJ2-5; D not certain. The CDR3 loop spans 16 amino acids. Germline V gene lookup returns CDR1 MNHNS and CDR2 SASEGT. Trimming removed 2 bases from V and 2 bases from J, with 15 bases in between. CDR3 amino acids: CASSEMWLRVQETQYF. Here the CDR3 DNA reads TGTGCCAGCAGTGAAATGTGGTTACGAGTACAAGAGACCCAGTACTTC.

CDR3 sequence reads: CASRSGPRAIRYTF. The CDR3 region has the DNA TGTGCCAGCAGGTCCGGGCCCCGCGCAATCCGCTACACCTTC. The V call is TRBV2, the J call TRBJ1-2, with D uncertain. Germline loops: CDR1 SNHLY, CDR2 FYNNEI. The CDR3 loop spans 14 amino acids. Trimming cost V 6 bases and J 9 bases, with 20 bases left between them.

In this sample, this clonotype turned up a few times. The CDR3 sequence is CASSPRLAGTLTDTQYF. CDR3 DNA: TGCGCCAGCAGCCCAAGACTAGCGGGGACCCTCACAGATACGCAGTATTTT. The chain couples TRBV5-1 to TRBJ2-3, with TRBD2 matching over 11 bases. J lost 2 bases, V lost 4 bases, and 9 bases had no gene match. The CDR3 extends over 17 amino acids. Germline CDR1 is SGHRS and CDR2 is YFSETQ. Looking up the rest from reference TRBV5-1 and TRBJ2-3 gives the full variable domain: KAGVTQTPRYLIKTRGQQVTLSCSPISGHRSVSWYQQTPGQGLQFLFEYFSETQRNKGNFPGRFSGRQFSNSRSEMNVSTLELGDSALYLCASSPRLAGTLTDTQYFGPGTRLTVL.

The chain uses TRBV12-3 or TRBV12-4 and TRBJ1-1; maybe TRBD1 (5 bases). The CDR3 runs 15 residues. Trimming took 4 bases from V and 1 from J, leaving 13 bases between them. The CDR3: CASSWFDGQNTEAFF. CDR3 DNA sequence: TGTGCCAGCAGTTGGTTTGACGGACAGAACACTGAAGCTTTCTTT.

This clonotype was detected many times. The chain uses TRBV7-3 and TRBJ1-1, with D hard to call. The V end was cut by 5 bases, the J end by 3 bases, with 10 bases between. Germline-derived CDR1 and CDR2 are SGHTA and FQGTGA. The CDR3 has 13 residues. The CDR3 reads CASSPYPDTEAFF. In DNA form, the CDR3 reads TGTGCCAGCAGCCCCTATCCGGACACTGAAGCTTTCTTT.

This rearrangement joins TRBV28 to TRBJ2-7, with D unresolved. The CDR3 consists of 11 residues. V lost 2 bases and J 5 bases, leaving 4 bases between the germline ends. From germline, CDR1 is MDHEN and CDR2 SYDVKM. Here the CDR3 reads CASSLRDEQYF. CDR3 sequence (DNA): TGTGCCAGCAGTTTAAGGGACGAGCAGTACTTC.

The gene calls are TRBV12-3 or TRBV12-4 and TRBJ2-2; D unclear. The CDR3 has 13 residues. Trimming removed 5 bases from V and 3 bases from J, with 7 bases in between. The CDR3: CASSPSYTGELFF. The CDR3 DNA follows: TGTGCCAGCAGTCCGTCGTACACCGGGGAGCTGTTTTTT.

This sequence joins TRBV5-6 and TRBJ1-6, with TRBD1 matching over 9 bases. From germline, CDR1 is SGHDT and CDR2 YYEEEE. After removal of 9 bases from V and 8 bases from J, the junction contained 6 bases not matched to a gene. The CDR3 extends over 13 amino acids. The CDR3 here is CAIRDRDYSPLHF. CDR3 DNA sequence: TGTGCCATCAGGGACAGGGATTATTCACCCCTCCACTTT.

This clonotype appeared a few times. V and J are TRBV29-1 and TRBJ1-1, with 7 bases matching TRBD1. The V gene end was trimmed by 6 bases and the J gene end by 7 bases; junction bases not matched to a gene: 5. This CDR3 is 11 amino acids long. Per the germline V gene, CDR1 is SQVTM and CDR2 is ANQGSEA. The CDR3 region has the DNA TGCAGCGTGGGGAGGACAGGTGAAGCTTTCTTT. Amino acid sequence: CSVGRTGEAFF.

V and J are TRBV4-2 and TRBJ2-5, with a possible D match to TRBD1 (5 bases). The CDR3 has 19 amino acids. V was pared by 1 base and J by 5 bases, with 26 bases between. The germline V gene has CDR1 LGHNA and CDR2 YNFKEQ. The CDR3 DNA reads TGTGCCAGCAGCCAAGGTAGATGGGGCACGGACGCGAACCCGGAGACCCAGTACTTC. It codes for CASSQGRWGTDANPETQYF.

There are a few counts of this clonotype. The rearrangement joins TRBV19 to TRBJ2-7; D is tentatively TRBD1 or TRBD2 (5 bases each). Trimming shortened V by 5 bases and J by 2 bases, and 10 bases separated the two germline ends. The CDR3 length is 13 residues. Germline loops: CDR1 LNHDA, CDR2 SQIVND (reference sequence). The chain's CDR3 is CASSWDGTYEQYF. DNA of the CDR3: TGTGCCAGTAGTTGGGACGGAACCTACGAGCAGTACTTC.

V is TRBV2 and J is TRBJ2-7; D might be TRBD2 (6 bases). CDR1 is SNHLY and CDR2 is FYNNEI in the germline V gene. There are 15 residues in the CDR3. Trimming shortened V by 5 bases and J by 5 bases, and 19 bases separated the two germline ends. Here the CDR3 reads CASSLYRPPGDEQYF. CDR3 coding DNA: TGTGCCAGCAGTCTCTACAGGCCTCCGGGGGACGAGCAGTACTTC.

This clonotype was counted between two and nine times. CDR3 sequence (DNA): TGTGCCAGCAGTTTACGTGTGGCCTACGAGCAGTACTTC. This codes for CASSLRVAYEQYF. J is TRBJ2-7 and V is TRBV27, with D uncertain. V shed 2 bases and J shed 2 bases, with 7 bases lying between them. The CDR3 is 13 residues long. Per germline, CDR1 MNHEY and CDR2 SMNVEV (reference sequence).

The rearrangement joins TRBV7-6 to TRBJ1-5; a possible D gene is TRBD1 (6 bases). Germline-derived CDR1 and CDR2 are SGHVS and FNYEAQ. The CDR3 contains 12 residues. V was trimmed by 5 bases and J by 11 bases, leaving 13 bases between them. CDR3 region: CASSIKGVAQHF. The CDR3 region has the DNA TGTGCCAGCAGCATAAAGGGGGTGGCCCAGCATTTT.

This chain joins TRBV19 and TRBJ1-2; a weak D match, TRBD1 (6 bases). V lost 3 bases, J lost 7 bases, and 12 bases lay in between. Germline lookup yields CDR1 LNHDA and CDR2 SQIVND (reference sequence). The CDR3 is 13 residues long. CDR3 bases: TGTGCCAGTAGTATCGGCAGGGGAGTTGGCTACACCTTC. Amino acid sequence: CASSIGRGVGYTF.

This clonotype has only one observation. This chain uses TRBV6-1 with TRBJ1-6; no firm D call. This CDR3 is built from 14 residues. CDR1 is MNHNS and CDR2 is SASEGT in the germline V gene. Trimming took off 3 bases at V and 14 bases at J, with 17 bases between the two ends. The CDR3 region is CASSEDVRSGTLHF. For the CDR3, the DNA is TGTGCCAGCAGTGAGGACGTAAGGTCTGGGACCCTCCACTTT.

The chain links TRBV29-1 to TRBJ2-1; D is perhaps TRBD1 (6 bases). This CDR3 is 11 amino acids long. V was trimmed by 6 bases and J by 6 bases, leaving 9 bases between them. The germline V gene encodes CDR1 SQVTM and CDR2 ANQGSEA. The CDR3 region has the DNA TGCAGCGTAGCGGACAGCAATGAGCAGTTCTTC. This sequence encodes CSVADSNEQFF.

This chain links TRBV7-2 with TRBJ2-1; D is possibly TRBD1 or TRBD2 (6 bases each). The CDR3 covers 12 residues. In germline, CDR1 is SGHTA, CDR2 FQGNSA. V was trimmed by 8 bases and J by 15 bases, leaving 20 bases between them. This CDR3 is CASSGVTRGGFF. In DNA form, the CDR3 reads TGTGCCAGCTCGGGGGTTACTCGAGGGGGGTTCTTC.

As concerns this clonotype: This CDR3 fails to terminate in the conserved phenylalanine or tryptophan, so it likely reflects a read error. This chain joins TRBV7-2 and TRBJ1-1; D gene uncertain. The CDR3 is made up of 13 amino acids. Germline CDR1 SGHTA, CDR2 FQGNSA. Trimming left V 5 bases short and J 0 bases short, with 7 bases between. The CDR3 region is CASSPHLNTEAFL. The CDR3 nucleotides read TGTGCCAGCAGCCCCCACCTGAACACTGAAGCTTTCCTT.

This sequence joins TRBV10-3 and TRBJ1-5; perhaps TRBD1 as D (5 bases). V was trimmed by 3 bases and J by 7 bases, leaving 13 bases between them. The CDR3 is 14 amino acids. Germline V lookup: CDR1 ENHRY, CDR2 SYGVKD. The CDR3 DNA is TGTGCCATCAGTGAAGATAGGGGCCAACAGCCCCAGCATTTT. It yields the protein CAISEDRGQQPQHF.

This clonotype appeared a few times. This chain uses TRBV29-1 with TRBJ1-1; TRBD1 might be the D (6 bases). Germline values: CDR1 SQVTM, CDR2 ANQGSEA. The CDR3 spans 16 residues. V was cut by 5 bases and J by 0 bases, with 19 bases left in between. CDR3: CSVRMGAGEMNTEAFF. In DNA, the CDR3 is TGCAGCGTTCGAATGGGGGCAGGGGAAATGAACACTGAAGCTTTCTTT.